Listed below are T cell receptor beta chains from one sample, sequenced in a study of blood T cell repertoires in COVID-19. Generated by immunoSEQ multiplex PCR, the TCRdb table keeps only in-frame clones and is missing some. The sample comprises around 390,000 clones, about 87% of which are singletons, and 10% rests with the top ten. The sequencing sample was made of PBMCs or T cells enriched from blood (not recorded which). The receptors were gathered from a woman aged 50 to 65 who had recovered from COVID-19. The CDR3 runs from the conserved cysteine through the conserved F or W. The D gene is left open where the match is weak. Clone size is given for some rows only: seen once, a few or many times, or a class if the clone is expanded.

V gene	J gene	D gene	clone size	CDR3 protein	CDR3 DNA
TRBV5-8	TRBJ1-5	TRBD1	-	CASSLAPLTGVGQPQHF	TGTGCCAGCAGCTTGGCACCCCTTACAGGGGTCGGTCAGCCCCAGCATTTT
TRBV2	TRBJ1-6	-	once	CASSGQSNSPLHF	TGTGCCAGCAGTGGTCAGTCAAATTCACCCCTCCACTTT
TRBV3-1/TRBV3-2	TRBJ2-3	TRBD2	-	CASSQVLAGGGNTQYF	TGTGCCAGCAGCCAAGTATTAGCGGGGGGAGGAAATACGCAGTATTTT
TRBV7-9	TRBJ2-1	-	-	CASSFPDLRGGEQFF	TGTGCCAGCAGCTTCCCGGACCTTAGGGGTGGTGAGCAGTTCTTC
TRBV7-9	TRBJ1-1	-	-	CASSASGGKNTEAFF	TGTGCCAGCAGCGCCTCGGGGGGAAAGAACACTGAAGCTTTCTTT
TRBV6-5	TRBJ1-2	-	once	CASSYGEGGGYTF	TGTGCCAGCAGTTACGGGGAAGGAGGGGGCTACACCTTC
TRBV28	TRBJ2-3	-	once	CASSARQNGIDTQYF	TGTGCCAGCAGTGCAAGACAGAATGGGATAGATACGCAGTATTTT
TRBV27	TRBJ1-1	TRBD1	-	CASQGGRGRNTEAFF	TGTGCCAGCCAGGGGGGCAGGGGGCGGAACACTGAAGCTTTCTTT
TRBV19	TRBJ2-2	TRBD2	-	CASSIVGGGTGELFF	TGTGCCAGTAGTATAGTCGGCGGGGGCACCGGGGAGCTGTTTTTT
TRBV9	TRBJ1-1	TRBD1	-	CASSRDSSMNTEAFF	TGTGCCAGCAGCCGGGACAGTTCCATGAACACTGAAGCTTTCTTT
TRBV11-2	TRBJ2-5	-	-	CASSLGGDQYF	TGTGCCAGCAGCTTAGGGGGGGACCAGTACTTC
TRBV5-1	TRBJ1-5	-	-	CASSLAPGNSNQPQHF	TGCGCCAGCAGCTTGGCCCCGGGAAATAGCAATCAGCCCCAGCATTTT
TRBV13	TRBJ2-5	TRBD1	-	CASSSRQGARISTETQYF	TGTGCCAGCAGCTCCAGACAGGGGGCGCGGATTAGTACGGAGACCCAGTACTTC
TRBV30	TRBJ1-2	TRBD1	once	CAWTLGQGKGYTF	TGTGCCTGGACCTTGGGACAGGGAAAAGGCTACACCTTC
TRBV7-9	TRBJ1-1	-	once	CASSPRVFEAFF	TGTGCCAGCAGCCCCCGGGTTTTTGAAGCTTTCTTT
TRBV7-9	TRBJ1-6	-	-	CASDRGQKVNSPLHF	TGTGCCAGCGATCGAGGACAGAAGGTTAATTCACCCCTCCACTTT
TRBV5-1	TRBJ1-4	TRBD1	-	CASSFRTGGEKLFF	TGCGCCAGCAGCTTCCGGACAGGGGGGGAAAAACTGTTTTTT
TRBV28	TRBJ1-1	-	-	CASSQGRFEAFF	TGTGCCAGCTCCCAGGGAAGGTTTGAAGCTTTCTTT
TRBV21-1	TRBJ1-3	-	-	CASSRGESGNTIYF	TGTGCCAGCAGCAGGGGCGAATCTGGAAACACCATATATTTT
TRBV27	TRBJ2-7	TRBD2	-	CASSLREGNEQYF	TGTGCCAGCAGTTTGAGGGAGGGGAACGAGCAGTACTTC
TRBV12-3/TRBV12-4	TRBJ2-3	-	-	CASSFGSGDTQYF	TGTGCCAGCAGTTTTGGGAGCGGGGATACGCAGTATTTT
TRBV3-1/TRBV3-2	TRBJ2-1	TRBD1	few	CASSSGTGRNNEQFF	TGTGCCAGCAGCTCCGGGACAGGGCGGAATAATGAGCAGTTCTTC
TRBV2	TRBJ2-1	TRBD1	few	CASRKTGVGENEQFF	TGTGCCAGCAGGAAAACAGGGGTTGGGGAAAATGAGCAGTTCTTC
TRBV11-2	TRBJ2-3	-	-	CASSSPVIDTQYF	TGTGCCAGCAGCTCCCCAGTCATAGATACGCAGTATTTT
TRBV11-3	TRBJ2-2	-	-	CASSLDRQVTPGELFF	TGTGCCAGCAGCTTAGATCGGCAGGTCACCCCCGGGGAGCTGTTTTTT
TRBV9	TRBJ2-7	-	-	CASSVGDTTSYEQYF	TGTGCCAGCAGCGTGGGGGACACCACCTCCTACGAGCAGTACTTC
TRBV4-1	TRBJ2-7	-	-	CASSQEVWRSEEQYF	TGCGCCAGCAGCCAAGAAGTCTGGCGGTCGGAGGAGCAGTACTTC
TRBV19	TRBJ1-6	-	-	CATASGRRDSPLHF	TGTGCCACTGCATCAGGGCGGCGCGATTCACCCCTCCACTTT
TRBV19	TRBJ2-5	-	-	CASSSQGEETQYF	TGTGCCAGTAGTAGCCAAGGGGAAGAGACCCAGTACTTC
TRBV27	TRBJ1-1	-	-	CASSPHPPPVRAFF	TGTGCCAGCAGTCCCCACCCCCCCCCGGTGAGGGCTTTCTTT
TRBV14	TRBJ1-6	TRBD1	-	CASSQLGQGHSPLHF	TGTGCCAGCAGCCAACTAGGACAGGGCCATTCACCCCTCCACTTT
TRBV11-1	TRBJ1-3	-	-	CASSPGYGNTIYF	TGTGCCAGCAGCCCGGGGTACGGAAACACCATATATTTT
TRBV12-5	TRBJ1-2	-	-	CASGSSGRVYGYTF	TGTGCTAGTGGATCATCAGGGCGCGTCTATGGCTACACCTTC
TRBV7-8	TRBJ2-7	TRBD1	-	CASSQEGTGGNEQYF	TGTGCCAGCAGCCAGGAAGGGACAGGGGGGAACGAGCAGTACTTC
TRBV27	TRBJ1-1	TRBD1	-	CASSLSPGGRAFF	TGTGCCAGCAGTTTATCCCCAGGGGGAAGGGCTTTCTTT
TRBV29-1	TRBJ2-7	TRBD2	-	CSAGTSGTYYEQYF	TGCAGCGCAGGGACTAGCGGAACTTACTACGAGCAGTACTTC
TRBV6-6	TRBJ1-6	-	once	CASSSWQDSPLHF	TGTGCCAGCAGTTCTTGGCAGGATTCACCCCTCCACTTT
TRBV18	TRBJ1-2	TRBD1	once	CASSAGQGDGYTF	TGTGCCAGCTCAGCGGGACAGGGGGATGGCTACACCTTC
TRBV12-5	TRBJ2-7	-	-	CASGFGGDPSEQYF	TGTGCTAGTGGTTTTGGGGGCGACCCGTCCGAGCAGTACTTC
TRBV5-6	TRBJ2-7	-	-	CASSQTGSSYEQYF	TGTGCCAGCAGCCAGACGGGGTCCTCCTACGAGCAGTACTTC
TRBV3-1/TRBV3-2	TRBJ1-3	-	-	CASSETSWGGNTIYF	TGTGCCAGCAGCGAGACTTCTTGGGGGGGGAACACCATATATTTT
TRBV5-1	TRBJ2-3	-	-	CASSSEPRGGLLVDTQYF	TGCGCCAGCAGCTCGGAGCCTAGGGGGGGGCTCCTTGTTGATACGCAGTATTTT
TRBV6-5	TRBJ1-2	TRBD1	-	CASSRGQGGNYGYTF	TGTGCCAGCAGCCGGGGACAGGGGGGTAACTATGGCTACACCTTC
TRBV27	TRBJ1-2	-	-	CASSPDSFPYGYTF	TGTGCCAGCAGTCCGGACAGTTTCCCCTATGGCTACACCTTC
TRBV19	TRBJ1-5	TRBD1	-	CASSGQDQPQHF	TGTGCCAGTAGTGGACAGGATCAGCCCCAGCATTTT
TRBV30	TRBJ1-2	TRBD1	few	CAWGTGIYGYTF	TGTGCCTGGGGGACAGGGATATACGGCTACACCTTC
TRBV11-2	TRBJ1-1	TRBD1	once	CASSWTGGAEAFF	TGTGCCAGCAGCTGGACAGGGGGAGCTGAAGCTTTCTTT
TRBV4-1	TRBJ1-2	-	-	CASSQAGSHYGYTF	TGCGCCAGCAGCCAAGCAGGGTCCCACTATGGCTACACCTTC